The 7 T cell receptor beta chains in this list originate from one sample, sequenced in a study of cytomegalovirus exposure and HLA in healthy donors. 60 Vbeta and 13 Jbeta primers were used in PCR. Using immunoSEQ multiplex PCR, the repertoire was profiled, and TCRdb retains in-frame clones only, with some absent. The table includes 180,000 or so clones, over 75% detected once. The sequenced sample was PBMCs. All receptors derive from a man aged 50-59 years in good health and CMV-seropositive.

J is TRBJ1-5 and V is TRBV7-2; perhaps TRBD1 as D (5 bases). From germline, CDR1 is SGHTA and CDR2 FQGNSA. The CDR3 has 14 amino acids. The V gene lost 5 bases and the J gene lost 0 bases, with 8 bases spanning the gap. The CDR3 sequence: CASSQGSSNQPQHF. CDR3 nucleotides: TGTGCCAGCAGCCAGGGATCTAGCAATCAGCCCCAGCATTTT.

This chain connects TRBV28 to TRBJ2-2; the match to TRBD1 covers 7 bases. This CDR3 region has 15 residues. Trimming removed 4 bases from V and 4 bases from J; junction bases left unmatched: 6. Germline V lookup: CDR1 MDHEN, CDR2 SYDVKM. The CDR3 protein is CASSYDRVSTGELFF. The CDR3 bases are TGTGCCAGCAGTTACGACAGGGTTAGCACCGGGGAGCTGTTTTTT.

The genes are TRBV29-1 and TRBJ1-2; 8 bases line up with TRBD1. Trimming removed 6 bases from V and 6 bases from J; junction bases left unmatched: 3. This CDR3 has 11 residues. Germline assignment: CDR1 SQVTM and CDR2 ANQGSEA. In DNA, the CDR3 is TGCAGCGTCATGACAGGGGATGGCTACACCTTC. Protein sequence: CSVMTGDGYTF.

The chain joins TRBV4-2 to TRBJ1-2; TRBD1 agrees at 7 bases. The CDR3 covers 18 residues. Looked up from germline, CDR1 is LGHNA and CDR2 is YNFKEQ. The V and J ends lost 0 bases and 0 bases, in that order; junction bases with no gene match: 10. Written as DNA, the CDR3 is TGTGCCAGCAGCCAAGACTCAGGGACAGTGGGCTCTAACTATGGCTACACCTTC. It is translated as CASSQDSGTVGSNYGYTF.

The chain has TRBV4-3 and TRBJ1-4, with 8 bases aligning to TRBD1. This CDR3 is built from 15 residues. With V trimmed by 4 bases and J by 6 bases, 7 bases remained unmatched. Germline CDR1 and CDR2: LGHNA and YSLEER. As DNA, the CDR3 is TGCGCCAGCAGCCTCCGGGGACAGGACCATGAAAAACTGTTTTTT. Translation: CASSLRGQDHEKLFF.

J is TRBJ1-1 and V is TRBV9, with D unclear. This CDR3 has 14 residues. V lost 1 base and J 2 bases, leaving 9 bases between the germline ends. CDR1 is SGDLS, CDR2 YYNGEE, per germline. The CDR3: CASSVRQTNTEAFF. CDR3 nucleotide sequence: TGTGCCAGCAGCGTACGGCAGACAAACACTGAAGCTTTCTTT.

The rearrangement uses TRBV6-5 and TRBJ2-3, with D possibly TRBD1 on 5 matching bases. Per germline, CDR1 MNHEY and CDR2 SVGAGI. This CDR3 is 13 amino acids long. The V gene lost 6 bases and the J gene lost 5 bases, with 12 bases spanning the gap. The CDR3 region is CASSPAGKDTQYF. CDR3 bases: TGTGCCAGCAGCCCAGCAGGGAAAGATACGCAGTATTTT.